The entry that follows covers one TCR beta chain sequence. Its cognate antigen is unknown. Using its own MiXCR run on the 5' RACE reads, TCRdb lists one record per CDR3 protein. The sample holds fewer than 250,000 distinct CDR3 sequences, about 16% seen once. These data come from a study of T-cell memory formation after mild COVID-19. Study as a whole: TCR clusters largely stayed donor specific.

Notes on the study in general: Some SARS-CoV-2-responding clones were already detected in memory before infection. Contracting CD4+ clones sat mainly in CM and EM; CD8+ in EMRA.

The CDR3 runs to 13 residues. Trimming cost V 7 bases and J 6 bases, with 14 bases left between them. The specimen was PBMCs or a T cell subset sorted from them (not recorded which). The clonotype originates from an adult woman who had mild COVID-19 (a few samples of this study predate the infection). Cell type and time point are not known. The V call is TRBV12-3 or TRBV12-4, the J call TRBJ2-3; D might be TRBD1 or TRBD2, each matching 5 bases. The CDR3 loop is CASTPGRWDTQYF. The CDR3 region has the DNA TGTGCCAGCACCCCGGGGCGCTGGGATACGCAGTATTTT.